This TCR beta chain was observed in a study of CD8+CD57+ T cells in acquired aplastic anemia. V lost 4 bases, J lost 7 bases, and 14 bases lay in between. This CDR3 region has 14 residues. The germline CDR1 and CDR2 sequences are LNHDA and SQIVND (reference sequence). The TCR beta profiling, which covered VDJ combination and CDR3 sequence, was carried out using genomic DNA as the template. TCRdb re-called the reads with MiXCR, one entry per CDR3 protein. Of about 110,000 distinct CDR3 sequences in the sample, around 49% were seen once. The chain has TRBV19 and TRBJ2-1, with TRBD1 as a possible D gene (6 bases). The sequenced material came from sorted CD4+, CD8+, or CD8+CD57+ T cells (not recorded which) from PBMCs. This sequence originates from a human donor in good health, serving as a control. The CDR3 region is CASSTPTDRNEQFF. The DNA for the CDR3 is TGTGCCAGTAGTACCCCGACAGACAGGAATGAGCAGTTCTTC. The full variable domain, rest sourced from reference TRBV19 and TRBJ2-1, is DGGITQSPKYLFRKEGQNVTLSCEQNLNHDAMYWYRQDPGQGLRLIYYSQIVNDFQKGDIAEGYSVSREKKESFPLTVTSAQKNPTAFYLCASSTPTDRNEQFFGPGTRLTVL.